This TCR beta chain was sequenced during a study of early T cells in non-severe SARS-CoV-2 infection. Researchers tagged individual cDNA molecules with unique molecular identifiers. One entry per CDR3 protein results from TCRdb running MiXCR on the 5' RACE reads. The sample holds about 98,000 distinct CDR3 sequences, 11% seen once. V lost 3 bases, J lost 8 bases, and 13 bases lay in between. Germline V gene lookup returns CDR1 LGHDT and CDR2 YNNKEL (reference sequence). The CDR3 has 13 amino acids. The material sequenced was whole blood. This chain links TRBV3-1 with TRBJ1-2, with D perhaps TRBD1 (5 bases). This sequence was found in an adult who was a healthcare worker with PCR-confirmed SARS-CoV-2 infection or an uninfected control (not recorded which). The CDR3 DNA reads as TGTGCCAGCAGCCAGCCCCCAGGGAACGGCTACACCTTC. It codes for CASSQPPGNGYTF.